The rows below give T cell receptor beta chains drawn from one sample of a study of cytomegalovirus exposure and HLA in healthy donors. The repertoire was sequenced with immunoSEQ multiplex PCR; TCRdb's copy has only in-frame clones and lacks some. This sample has under 200,000 clones, with approximately 79% found just once. Sequencing input: PBMCs. The receptors shown here come from a human donor in good health. Both conserved end residues are part of each CDR3. D genes are given only for firm matches. Not all rows give a size; the values are once, few, many and, for expanded clones, a class.

j_call clone_size d_call v_call cdr3_aa cdr3_nt
TRBJ2-2 NA TRBD2 TRBV13 CASSVRLASDTGELFF TGTGCCAGCAGCGTTAGACTAGCATCGGACACCGGGGAGCTGTTTTTT
TRBJ1-2 NA TRBD1 TRBV2 CASRPGQGADYGYTF TGTGCCAGCAGGCCCGGACAGGGAGCGGACTATGGCTACACCTTC
TRBJ2-3 NA NA TRBV2 CASSRDLSTDTQYF TGTGCCAGCAGCCGGGATCTGAGCACAGATACGCAGTATTTT
TRBJ1-1 NA NA TRBV5-6 CASSSPPISQNTEAFF TGTGCCAGCAGTTCCCCCCCTATATCCCAGAACACTGAAGCTTTCTTT
TRBJ2-6 NA NA TRBV9 CASSRGTGANVLTF TGTGCCAGCAGTCGGGGGACTGGGGCCAACGTCCTGACTTTC
TRBJ2-5 NA NA TRBV19 CASSILAGGGETQYF TGTGCCAGTAGTATACTAGCCGGGGGTGGAGAGACCCAGTACTTC
TRBJ1-6 NA NA TRBV5-4 CASSSVSDSPLHF TGTGCCAGCAGCTCGGTTTCGGATTCACCCCTCCACTTT
TRBJ2-1 NA TRBD1 TRBV27 CASSLSRTGRNEQFF TGTGCCAGCAGTTTATCGCGGACAGGGCGGAATGAGCAGTTCTTC
TRBJ2-5 once TRBD2 TRBV6-5 CASSYSPGLAETQYF TGTGCCAGCAGTTACTCCCCGGGACTAGCGGAGACCCAGTACTTC
TRBJ2-7 NA NA TRBV19 CASSTGVEQYF TGTGCCAGTAGTACAGGTGTCGAGCAGTACTTC
TRBJ1-2 once NA TRBV4-3 CASSQDFAGPRPYGYTF TGCGCCAGCAGCCAAGACTTTGCAGGGCCTCGACCCTATGGCTACACCTTC
TRBJ1-2 NA NA TRBV20-1 CSGTGNYGYTF TGCAGTGGGACGGGGAACTATGGCTACACCTTC
TRBJ1-2 NA TRBD1 TRBV25-1 CASRRSQGSYGYTF TGTGCCAGCAGGAGGTCACAGGGGAGCTATGGCTACACCTTC
TRBJ1-1 once TRBD1 TRBV6-1 CASSESGGTEAFF TGTGCCAGCAGTGAGTCAGGGGGCACTGAAGCTTTCTTT
TRBJ1-2 NA TRBD1 TRBV27 CASSSTGGGYTF TGTGCCAGCAGTTCAACAGGGGGAGGCTACACCTTC
TRBJ1-2 NA TRBD1 TRBV6-1 CASSSAGTVYGYTF TGTGCCAGCAGTTCGGCCGGGACAGTCTATGGCTACACCTTC